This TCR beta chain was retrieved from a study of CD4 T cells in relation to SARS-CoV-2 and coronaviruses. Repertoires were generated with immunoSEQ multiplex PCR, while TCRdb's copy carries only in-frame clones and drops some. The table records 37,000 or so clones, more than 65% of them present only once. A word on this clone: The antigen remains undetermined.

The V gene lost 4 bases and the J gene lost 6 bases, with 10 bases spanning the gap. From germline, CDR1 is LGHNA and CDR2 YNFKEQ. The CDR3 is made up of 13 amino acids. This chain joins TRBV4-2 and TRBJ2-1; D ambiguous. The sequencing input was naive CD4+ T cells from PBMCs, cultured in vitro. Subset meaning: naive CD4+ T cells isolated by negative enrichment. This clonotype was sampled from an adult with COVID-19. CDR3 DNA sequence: TGTGCCAGCAGCCCCCGCATCCGCAATGAGCAGTTCTTC. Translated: CASSPRIRNEQFF.